The entry that follows covers one TCR beta chain sequence. Its antigen is not known. Sequenced material consisted of expressed TCRB transcripts (all of the isolated RNA was reverse transcribed). The repertoire was sequenced with immunoSEQ multiplex PCR; TCRdb's copy has only in-frame clones and lacks some. The sample lists more than 250,000 clones, about a fifth occurring once. The entry originates in a study of beta chain features in type 1 diabetes. Findings of the study overall: Among patients with Type 1 diabetes, TCRB CDR3s were moderately but significantly shorter in every one of the four CD4+ subsets. Comparison showed that naive, central memory and Treg TCRB repertoires appeared more similar among patients than among healthy donors.

Trimming at V came to 3 bases and at J to 6 bases, leaving 4 bases not matched to a gene. The CDR3 is made up of 13 amino acids. CDR1 and CDR2 from the germline V gene are KGHSH and LQKENI. Naive, central memory, regulatory and stem cell-like memory cells within the CD4+ compartment were sorted using CD45RO/CCR7/CD25/CD127/CD95/CD27. The sample comprised naive CD4+ T cells from blood. The chain couples TRBV18 to TRBJ2-5; 7 bases align to TRBD2. This sequence was found in a woman aged 40 to 50 with type 1 diabetes. The CDR3 DNA follows: TGTGCCAGCTCACCCAGCGGGGAACAGACCCAGTACTTC. Translation gives CASSPSGEQTQYF.